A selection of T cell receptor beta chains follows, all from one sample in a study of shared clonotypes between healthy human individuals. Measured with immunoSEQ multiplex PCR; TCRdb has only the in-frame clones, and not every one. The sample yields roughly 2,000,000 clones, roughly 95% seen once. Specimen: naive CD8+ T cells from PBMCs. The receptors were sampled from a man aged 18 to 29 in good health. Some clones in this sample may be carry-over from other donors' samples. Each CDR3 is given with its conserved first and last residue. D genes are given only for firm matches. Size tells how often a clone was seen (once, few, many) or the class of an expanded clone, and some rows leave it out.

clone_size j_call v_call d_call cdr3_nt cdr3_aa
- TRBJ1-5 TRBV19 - TGTGCCAGTAGTAACAGTGGCCAGCCCCAGCATTTT CASSNSGQPQHF
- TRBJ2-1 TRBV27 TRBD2 TGTGCCAGCAGTTTTGGGCTAGCGGGAGTGACTGAGCAGTTCTTC CASSFGLAGVTEQFF
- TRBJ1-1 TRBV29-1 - TGCAGCGTTGAGGGGGTTACTGAAGCTTTCTTT CSVEGVTEAFF
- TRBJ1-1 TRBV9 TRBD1 TGTGCCAGCAGCACCCCGGGACAGGGGGATGAAGCTTTCTTT CASSTPGQGDEAFF
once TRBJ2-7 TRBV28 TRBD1 TGTGCCAGCAGTTTAAACAGGGCAGGGGGCGGCTACGAGCAGTACTTC CASSLNRAGGGYEQYF
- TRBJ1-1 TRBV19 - TGTGCCACGCGGGAGGACAGCATGAACACTGAAGCTTTCTTT CATREDSMNTEAFF
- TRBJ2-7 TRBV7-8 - TGTGCCAGCAGCTTAGGGGCAGGGGACGAGCAGTACTTC CASSLGAGDEQYF
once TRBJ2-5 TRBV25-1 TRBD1 TGTGCCAGCAGTGAAACCAGGGGGTACCAAGAGACCCAGTACTTC CASSETRGYQETQYF
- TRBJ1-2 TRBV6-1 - TGTGCCAGCAGTGACTCTAACTATGGCTACACCTTC CASSDSNYGYTF
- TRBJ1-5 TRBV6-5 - TGTGCCAGCAGTTTGAGTCGCTCGGGGCCCCAGCATTTT CASSLSRSGPQHF
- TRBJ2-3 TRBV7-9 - TGTGCCAGCAGAATTACCGGCGAACCACCGAGCCCAGATACGCAGTATTTT CASRITGEPPSPDTQYF
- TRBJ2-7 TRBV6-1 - TGTGCCAGCACCTCCGCCCTACGTGTCGACGAGCAGTACTTC CASTSALRVDEQYF
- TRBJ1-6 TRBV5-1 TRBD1 TGCGCCAGCAGCTTGACAGGGGAGGGCTCCTATAATTCACCCCTCCACTTT CASSLTGEGSYNSPLHF
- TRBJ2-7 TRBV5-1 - TGCGCCAGCATGGGGGCAGGGAGCTCCTACGAGCAGTACTTC CASMGAGSSYEQYF
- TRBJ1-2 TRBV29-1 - TGCAGCGTTGAAGGTCAACAGGGCCCTAAGAACTATGGCTACACCTTC CSVEGQQGPKNYGYTF
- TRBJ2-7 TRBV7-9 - TGTGCCAGCAGCTTAGTGGAGGTCCCCGAGCAGTACTTC CASSLVEVPEQYF
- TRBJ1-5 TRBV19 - TGTGCCAGTAGTATAGGTTCCGGGGATGGCAATCAGCCCCAGCATTTT CASSIGSGDGNQPQHF
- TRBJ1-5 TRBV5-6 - TGTGCCAGCAGCTTGGGACAGCTACCCGAGGCCCAGCATTTT CASSLGQLPEAQHF
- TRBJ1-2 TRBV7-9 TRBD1 TGTGCCAGCAGCCTAGACAGGGGCTATGGCTACACCTTC CASSLDRGYGYTF
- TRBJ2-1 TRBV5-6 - TGTGCCAGCAGCTTGGGGAGCGATGAGCAGTTCTTC CASSLGSDEQFF
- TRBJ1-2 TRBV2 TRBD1 TGTGCCAACGGGACAGGGTGGTATGGCTACACCTTC CANGTGWYGYTF
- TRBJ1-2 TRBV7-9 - TGTGCCAGCAGCTTGGGGGGCAGGGCCAATGGCTACACCTTC CASSLGGRANGYTF
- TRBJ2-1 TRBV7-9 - TGTGCCAGCAGCTTTCTCAGTAATGAGCAGTTCTTC CASSFLSNEQFF
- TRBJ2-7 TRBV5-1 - TGCGCCAGCCTTGGTGGGGAGAAATACGAGCAGTACTTC CASLGGEKYEQYF
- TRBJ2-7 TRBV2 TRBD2 TGTGCCAGCAGTGAACTGGGACTAGCGGGAGAGTCTGGCTACGAGCAGTACTTC CASSELGLAGESGYEQYF
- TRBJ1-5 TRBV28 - TGTGCCAGCAGTGCCCTGTTCGGACAGCCCCAGCATTTT CASSALFGQPQHF
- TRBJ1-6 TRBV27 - TGTGCCAGCAGTCTGCAGGTTAATTCACCCCTCCACTTT CASSLQVNSPLHF
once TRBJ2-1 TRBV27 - TGTGCCAGCAGCGACACATGGGGCGAGCAGTTCTTC CASSDTWGEQFF
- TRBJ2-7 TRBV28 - TGTGCCAGCAGTTTTACCCGGTTTTACGAGCAGTACTTC CASSFTRFYEQYF
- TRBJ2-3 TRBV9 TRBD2 TGTGCCAGCAGCATTCGAGCGGGGCCGAGCACAGATACGCAGTATTTT CASSIRAGPSTDTQYF
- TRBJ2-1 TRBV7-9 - TGTGCCAGCAGCCGACCGGGGCTACGCAATGAGCAGTTCTTC CASSRPGLRNEQFF
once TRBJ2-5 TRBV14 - TGTGCCAGCAGCCAAGACCAACCGAGCAGGCTCCTAAGGGGGGAGACCCAGTACTTC CASSQDQPSRLLRGETQYF
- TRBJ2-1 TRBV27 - TGTGCCAGCAAATTGAGTGGAAGCTCCTACAATGAGCAGTTCTTC CASKLSGSSYNEQFF
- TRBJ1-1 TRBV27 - TGTGCCAGCAGCCCCGGAGGGTTGAACACTGAAGCTTTCTTT CASSPGGLNTEAFF
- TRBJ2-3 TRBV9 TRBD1 TGTGCCAGCAGCGTAGGACAGGGAGTTAGCACAGATACGCAGTATTTT CASSVGQGVSTDTQYF
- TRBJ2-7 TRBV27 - TGTGCCAGCAGGATTGAGGGCTCCTACGAGCAGTACTTC CASRIEGSYEQYF
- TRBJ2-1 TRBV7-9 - TGTGCCAGCAGCTTAGTAGGGAGGAATGAGCAGTTCTTC CASSLVGRNEQFF
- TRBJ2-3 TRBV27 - TGTGCCAGCAGTTTACTGTTAGGGGCAGATACGCAGTATTTT CASSLLLGADTQYF
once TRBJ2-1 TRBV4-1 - TGCGCCAGCAGCCAAGAGGGTCGAGCCACGGTCTATGAGCAGTTCTTC CASSQEGRATVYEQFF
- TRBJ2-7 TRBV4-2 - TGTGCCAGCAGCCAAGTCGCTAAGACTAGGGGGTACGAGCAGTACTTC CASSQVAKTRGYEQYF
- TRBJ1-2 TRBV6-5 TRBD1 TGTGCCAGCAGGCACCGGGACAGGGGCGGCTATGGCTACACCTTC CASRHRDRGGYGYTF